These T cell receptor beta chains were read from a single sample in a study of shared clonotypes between healthy human individuals. Assay used: immunoSEQ multiplex PCR; TCRdb lists only in-frame clones, some missing. The sample yields around 200,000 clones, 66% seen once. Sequences were obtained from memory CD4+ T cells sorted from blood. The source of these receptors is a man aged 25 to 40 in good health. Each CDR3 is given with its conserved first and last residue. D genes are given only for firm matches. Size values are once, few and many counts, or a class for expanded clones, and some rows have none.

v_gene	j_gene	abundance	len	d_gene	CDR3aa	CDR3nt
TRBV28	TRBJ2-7	once	12	.	CASSLQYYEQYF	TGTGCCAGCAGTTTACAGTACTACGAGCAGTACTTC
TRBV18	TRBJ2-7	.	14	.	CASSPLDGLYEQYF	TGTGCCAGCTCACCACTCGACGGGCTGTACGAGCAGTACTTC
TRBV5-4	TRBJ1-2	.	15	.	CASSPDPTGLYGYTF	TGTGCCAGCAGCCCCGACCCGACAGGCCTCTATGGCTACACCTTC
TRBV13	TRBJ1-1	.	14	.	CASTNKGGLNEAFF	TGTGCCAGCACCAATAAGGGGGGCCTAAATGAAGCTTTCTTT
TRBV27	TRBJ2-7	.	14	.	CASSPLRGGYEQYF	TGTGCCAGCAGTCCCCTAAGGGGGGGCTACGAGCAGTACTTC
TRBV2	TRBJ1-5	few	15	TRBD1	CASSARTGGNQPQHF	TGTGCCAGCAGTGCGAGGACAGGGGGAAATCAGCCCCAGCATTTT
TRBV29-1	TRBJ1-4	.	14	.	CSVAEQLANEKLFF	TGCAGCGTTGCCGAACAGCTCGCTAATGAAAAACTGTTTTTT
TRBV11-1	TRBJ1-1	many	14	TRBD1	CASSSYRGNTEAFF	TGTGCCAGCAGCTCATACAGGGGGAACACTGAAGCTTTCTTT
TRBV15	TRBJ2-3	.	14	.	CATSLGSETDTQYF	TGTGCCACCAGCCTAGGATCGGAAACAGATACGCAGTATTTT
TRBV21-1	TRBJ2-7	.	15	.	CASSYRPKLGDEQYF	TGTGCCAGCAGCTACCGGCCCAAACTTGGGGACGAGCAGTACTTC
TRBV2	TRBJ1-5	.	14	.	CASSEAETRQPQHF	TGTGCCAGCAGTGAAGCAGAGACCCGTCAGCCCCAGCATTTT
TRBV19	TRBJ2-3	.	15	.	CAAQGGQANTDTQYF	TGTGCCGCCCAGGGGGGGCAGGCGAACACAGATACGCAGTATTTT
TRBV25-1	TRBJ2-5	few	15	TRBD2	CASSEYLAGGETQYF	TGTGCCAGCAGTGAATACTTAGCGGGAGGAGAGACCCAGTACTTC
TRBV7-2	TRBJ1-2	.	13	TRBD1	CASSLEDRGGYTF	TGTGCCAGCAGCTTAGAGGACAGGGGAGGCTACACCTTC
TRBV6-1	TRBJ2-1	.	15	.	CASSEEGSSYNEQFF	TGTGCCAGCAGTGAAGAGGGTAGCTCCTACAATGAGCAGTTCTTC
TRBV27	TRBJ2-7	.	15	.	CASSLAGHKPYEQYF	TGTGCCAGCAGTTTGGCCGGACACAAACCCTACGAGCAGTACTTC
TRBV4-1	TRBJ2-3	many	15	.	CASSGPLRSTDTQYF	TGCGCCAGCTCTGGGCCCCTCCGGAGCACAGATACGCAGTATTTT
TRBV18	TRBJ2-2	.	15	.	CASSPRGSNTGELFF	TGTGCCAGCTCACCACGCGGATCGAACACCGGGGAGCTGTTTTTT
TRBV27	TRBJ2-7	.	18	TRBD2	CASSSPGTSGRARYEQYF	TGTGCCAGCAGTTCACCCGGGACTAGCGGGAGGGCCAGATACGAGCAGTACTTC
TRBV11-2	TRBJ2-7	.	15	TRBD2	CASSTPGLASYEQYF	TGTGCCAGCAGCACTCCGGGACTAGCTTCCTACGAGCAGTACTTC
TRBV29-1	TRBJ2-5	many	13	TRBD1	CSVEGTGRETQYF	TGCAGCGTGGAAGGGACAGGGAGAGAGACCCAGTACTTC
TRBV5-4	TRBJ2-7	.	16	TRBD1	CASSDRGTFSSAEQYF	TGTGCCAGCAGTGACAGGGGTACGTTCTCATCCGCCGAGCAGTACTTC
TRBV18	TRBJ2-2	.	16	TRBD2	CASSPKLAGSTGELFF	TGTGCCAGCTCACCAAAACTAGCGGGAAGCACCGGGGAGCTGTTTTTT
TRBV9	TRBJ2-2	.	14	TRBD1	CASNGQGAIGELFF	TGTGCCAGCAACGGACAGGGGGCGATCGGGGAGCTGTTTTTT
TRBV30	TRBJ1-4	.	20	TRBD1	CAWSPITIGTGEDWNEKLFF	TGTGCCTGGAGTCCCATTACCATCGGGACAGGGGAGGATTGGAATGAAAAACTGTTTTTT
TRBV6-6	TRBJ2-6	.	15	.	CASSTAASGANVLTF	TGTGCCAGCAGTACTGCTGCTTCTGGGGCCAACGTCCTGACTTTC
TRBV29-1	TRBJ2-7	.	12	.	CSVVGHNYEQYF	TGCAGCGTTGTGGGACACAACTACGAGCAGTACTTC
TRBV2	TRBJ1-1	once	14	TRBD1	CASSAVDRVTEAFF	TGTGCCAGCAGTGCGGTGGACAGGGTCACTGAAGCTTTCTTT
TRBV11-2	TRBJ2-2	.	15	TRBD1	CASSSRTGFGGELFF	TGTGCCAGCAGTTCCCGGACAGGCTTCGGCGGGGAGCTGTTTTTT
TRBV7-2	TRBJ2-6	few	16	.	CASSLEGSSGANVLTF	TGTGCCAGCAGCTTAGAGGGATCCTCTGGGGCCAACGTCCTGACTTTC
TRBV18	TRBJ1-2	.	14	.	CASSLTDSNYGYTF	TGTGCCAGCTCTCTAACCGACAGTAACTATGGCTACACCTTC
TRBV6-5	TRBJ2-7	.	13	.	CASNPGVPYEQYF	TGTGCCAGCAACCCGGGGGTACCCTACGAGCAGTACTTC
TRBV28	TRBJ1-2	many	13	.	CASSPQGTYGYTF	TGTGCCAGCAGCCCCCAGGGGACCTATGGCTACACCTTC
TRBV2	TRBJ1-2	many	13	.	CAMTAEANYGYTF	TGTGCCATGACAGCTGAAGCTAACTATGGCTACACCTTC
TRBV11-1	TRBJ2-3	.	16	TRBD2	CASSHGTSGHTDTQYF	TGTGCCAGCAGCCACGGGACTAGCGGCCACACAGATACGCAGTATTTT
TRBV18	TRBJ2-1	once	14	.	CASSQGTAYNEQFF	TGTGCCAGCTCACAGGGGACTGCCTACAATGAGCAGTTCTTC
TRBV11-2	TRBJ1-1	.	14	.	CASSPQIMRTEAFF	TGTGCCAGCAGCCCACAGATCATGAGGACTGAAGCTTTCTTT
TRBV19	TRBJ2-5	.	14	.	CASSMVGYQETQYF	TGTGCCAGTAGTATGGTCGGTTACCAAGAGACCCAGTACTTC